The clone carrying this TCR beta chain was seen once. Compared with germline, one end of the junction differs, possibly owing to a read error. The sample is drawn from a study of blood T cells in healthy people across ages. The CDR3 covers 14 residues. The use of a sample-barcoded 5' primer and a J-beta primer mix characterized a second PCR of roughly 7 to 12 cycles. Researchers report that each sample yielded at least 3 million CDR3-containing paired-end reads. TCRdb used MiXCR to reprocess the 5' RACE reads, holding one entry per CDR3 protein. Of fewer than 650,000 distinct CDR3 sequences detected, about 27% appear once; the ten largest clones hold under 4.5%. This sample was shared with a second study, whose subject was T cells of mothers and their children. From that second work: Sequencing got over 9 million TCR beta CDR3 reads from each mother and approximately 3 million from each child. Overlap in related mother-child pairs always slightly exceeded unrelated pairs, never significantly.

J is TRBJ2-5 and V is TRBV12-3 or TRBV12-4; TRBD2 agrees at 9 bases. The TCR sequence derives from a boy younger than 10 in good health. Sequences were obtained from blood. The CDR3 sequence is CDSKFAGGIETQYF. The CDR3, as DNA: TGTGACAGCAAGTTCGCGGGGGGGATCGAGACCCAGTACTTC.